Listed below are T cell receptor beta chains from one sample, sequenced in a study of blood T cell repertoires in COVID-19. The method was immunoSEQ multiplex PCR; TCRdb's version includes in-frame clones alone and lacks a portion of them. Of hundreds of thousands of clones in the sample, about nine tenths were seen once. The sample taken for sequencing was peripheral blood. The receptors were sampled from a woman aged 50 to 60 who had recovered from COVID-19. Both conserved end residues are part of each CDR3. The D gene is left open where the match is weak. Not every row has a clone size; where given, it reads once, few, many or a size class.

NA,NA,TRBV6-4,TRBJ1-2,TGTGCCAGCAGTGCCGACGGGTTACAGGGCCGCTACACCTTC,CASSADGLQGRYTF
NA,NA,TRBV9,TRBJ2-7,TGTGCCAGCAGTAGAGGGGGGGTGAAGTACTTC,CASSRGGVKYF
once,NA,TRBV6-5,TRBJ1-4,TGTGCCAGCAGAAATGACCCGTCAGGGCTGTTTTTT,CASRNDPSGLFF
NA,NA,TRBV30,TRBJ1-1,TGTGCCTGGAGTGTAAGGGGATTTACTGAAGCTTTCTTT,CAWSVRGFTEAFF
NA,NA,TRBV18,TRBJ1-1,TGTGCCAGCTCACCCCTTCCTCTTGGACATACTGAAGCTTTCTTT,CASSPLPLGHTEAFF
NA,TRBD2,TRBV28,TRBJ2-5,TGTGCCAGCAGCCTGCGGGAGGCCGAGACCCAGTACTTC,CASSLREAETQYF
NA,NA,TRBV18,TRBJ2-5,TGTGCCAGCTCACCTCTGCCGGGACTGACTCAAGAGACCCAGTACTTC,CASSPLPGLTQETQYF
NA,TRBD1,TRBV6-2/TRBV6-3,TRBJ1-5,TGTGCCAGCAGTTATGCACAGGGGAATCAGCCCCAGCATTTT,CASSYAQGNQPQHF
NA,NA,TRBV11-2,TRBJ1-2,TGTGCCAGCAGCTTAGAACGAGGGCCAAACTATGGCTACACCTTC,CASSLERGPNYGYTF
NA,NA,TRBV5-6,TRBJ2-7,TGTGCCAGCAGCTTGCTAGCTCAAGGCGAGCAGTACTTC,CASSLLAQGEQYF
NA,TRBD1,TRBV19,TRBJ1-5,TGTGCCAGTAGTCCACGGGACAGGGCAGGGCAGCCCCAGCATTTT,CASSPRDRAGQPQHF
NA,NA,TRBV2,TRBJ1-1,TGTGCCATCCCGAGCCAAGGGGCGGAAGCTTTCTTT,CAIPSQGAEAFF
NA,TRBD1,TRBV7-2,TRBJ1-1,TGTGCCAGCAGCTTAATCGCAGGGGGCAACACTGAAGCTTTCTTT,CASSLIAGGNTEAFF
NA,NA,TRBV9,TRBJ1-6,TGTGCCAGCAGCACCCGACTGGAGTCACCCCTCCACTTT,CASSTRLESPLHF
NA,NA,TRBV7-2,TRBJ1-1,TGTGCCAGCAGCTTAGCGGGGGGAGGTGCTTTCTTT,CASSLAGGGAFF
NA,NA,TRBV11-3,TRBJ1-3,TGTGCCAGCAGCTACTTACCCTGGGACTCTCGCTCTGGAAACACCATATATTTT,CASSYLPWDSRSGNTIYF
once,TRBD2,TRBV9,TRBJ2-3,TGTGCCAGCAGCGAGACTAGCGGGGGACCCACATATACGCAGTATTTT,CASSETSGGPTYTQYF
NA,TRBD2,TRBV9,TRBJ2-1,TGTGCCAGCAGCCCCGGGAGGGTCGGGAATGAGCAGTTCTTC,CASSPGRVGNEQFF
NA,NA,TRBV6-2/TRBV6-3,TRBJ2-5,TGTGCCAGCAGTGGGCAGGGATTTTCGGAGACCCAGTACTTC,CASSGQGFSETQYF
NA,NA,TRBV12-3/TRBV12-4,TRBJ1-1,TGTGCCAGCAGTCCGGGGGTGGGTGAAGCTTTCTTT,CASSPGVGEAFF
few,NA,TRBV27,TRBJ1-2,TGTGCCAGCAGTTTAAGCCAGTGGCGGGGAAGAAACTATGGCTACACCTTC,CASSLSQWRGRNYGYTF
NA,NA,TRBV6-5,TRBJ2-1,TGTGCCAGCAATCAACGGGGGACGTCGAGAAATGAGCAGTTCTTC,CASNQRGTSRNEQFF
NA,NA,TRBV6-5,TRBJ1-1,TGTGCCAGCAGCTCCCTGCCGGACACTGAAGCTTTCTTT,CASSSLPDTEAFF
NA,TRBD2,TRBV5-4,TRBJ2-6,TGTGCCAGCAGCTCTCCAATGGGGGGGAACTCTGGGGCCAACGTCCTGACTTTC,CASSSPMGGNSGANVLTF
NA,NA,TRBV5-4,TRBJ1-2,TGTGCCAGCAGCTCTAAGCGGAACTATGGCTACACCTTC,CASSSKRNYGYTF
once,NA,TRBV5-1,TRBJ2-2,TGCGCCAGCAGCCCCACGGGACATGGGGCCACCGGGGAGCTGTTTTTT,CASSPTGHGATGELFF
NA,NA,TRBV7-9,TRBJ2-2,TGTGCCAGCAGCCCCTTAGCGATCGGGGAGCTGTTTTTT,CASSPLAIGELFF
NA,TRBD1,TRBV28,TRBJ1-2,TGTGCCAGCAGTTTGCAAGGACAGGGGGAATTTTATGGCTACACCTTC,CASSLQGQGEFYGYTF
once,NA,TRBV3-1/TRBV3-2,TRBJ1-1,TGTGCCACAGGACAAAAAATGAACACTGAAGCTTTCTTT,CATGQKMNTEAFF
once,NA,TRBV4-1,TRBJ2-7,TGCGCCAGCAGCCAAGATCTGTGGGGCAACTACGAGCAGTACTTC,CASSQDLWGNYEQYF
NA,TRBD1,TRBV27,TRBJ2-1,TGTGCCAGCAGCCTAACACCGGGACAGGGGGCTCGGGAGCAGTTCTTC,CASSLTPGQGAREQFF
NA,TRBD1,TRBV19,TRBJ1-2,TGTGCCAGTAGTGCCCCAGGGGGTCTCTATGGCTACACCTTC,CASSAPGGLYGYTF
NA,TRBD2,TRBV24-1,TRBJ2-2,TGTGCCACCAGTGACAGGGGGGGGCTAGCGGGAGGAAACGCGAACACCGGGGAGCTGTTTTTT,CATSDRGGLAGGNANTGELFF
NA,NA,TRBV18,TRBJ2-2,TGTGCCAGCTCACCACCGTCGACTGTCGGGGAGCTGTTTTTT,CASSPPSTVGELFF
NA,NA,TRBV12-3/TRBV12-4,TRBJ1-5,TGTGCCAGCAGTCTGCCGGGGGGGCAGCCCCAGCATTTT,CASSLPGGQPQHF
NA,NA,TRBV24-1,TRBJ2-5,TGTGCCACCAGTCGGGGACTGTTCCAAGAGACCCAGTACTTC,CATSRGLFQETQYF
NA,TRBD1,TRBV19,TRBJ1-1,TGTGCCAGTAGTCTGGCAGGGGGGTTGAACACTGAAGCTTTCTTT,CASSLAGGLNTEAFF
NA,NA,TRBV6-5,TRBJ1-6,TGTGCCAGCAGTTCACTTAGGGGGGGCGGATCACCCCTCCACTTT,CASSSLRGGGSPLHF
NA,NA,TRBV2,TRBJ2-5,TGTGCCAGCAGCGTCGGGGACACTGGGGAGACCCAGTACTTC,CASSVGDTGETQYF
NA,TRBD2,TRBV9,TRBJ2-7,TGTGCCAGCAGCGTAGGCGGGGGGGCCCCCTACGAGCAGTACTTC,CASSVGGGAPYEQYF
NA,NA,TRBV5-1,TRBJ2-2,TGCGCCAGCAGCTCCAACACGGGCGGGGAGCTGTTTTTT,CASSSNTGGELFF
NA,NA,TRBV30,TRBJ1-3,TGTGCCTGGAGAGCTCGGGGAACGGGAAACACCATATATTTT,CAWRARGTGNTIYF
NA,NA,TRBV9,TRBJ2-3,TGTGCCAGCAGCGTTATAGGAGACGGCACAGATACGCAGTATTTT,CASSVIGDGTDTQYF
NA,NA,TRBV16,TRBJ2-3,TGTGCCAGCAGCCAAGTTGGAGGGACCACGCAGTATTTT,CASSQVGGTTQYF
NA,TRBD1,TRBV18,TRBJ1-1,TGTGCCAGCTCCCTGGGACAGCTCATTGAAGCTTTCTTT,CASSLGQLIEAFF
once,TRBD1,TRBV3-1/TRBV3-2,TRBJ1-2,TGTGCCAGCAGCCAGACAGGGACCTATGGCTACACCTTC,CASSQTGTYGYTF
NA,NA,TRBV19,TRBJ1-1,TGTGCCAGTAGACGCCGGGGATGGAACACTGAAGCTTTCTTT,CASRRRGWNTEAFF
once,NA,TRBV7-9,TRBJ2-3,TGTGCCACCGGCTCAGGAAGCACAGATACGCAGTATTTT,CATGSGSTDTQYF
NA,NA,TRBV30,TRBJ1-1,TGTGCCTGGAGTGTAAACAATGAAGCTTTCTTT,CAWSVNNEAFF
NA,TRBD1,TRBV7-2,TRBJ1-2,TGTGCCAGCAGCCCCGCCCCGGACAGGGATGGAAATGGCTACACCTTC,CASSPAPDRDGNGYTF
NA,NA,TRBV20-1,TRBJ2-1,TGCAGTGCTAGTTACGCGCCTAACAATGAGCAGTTCTTC,CSASYAPNNEQFF
NA,NA,TRBV28,TRBJ1-4,TGTGCCAGCAGTTACGGTTCTAATGAAAAACTGTTTTTT,CASSYGSNEKLFF
NA,TRBD1,TRBV7-9,TRBJ2-7,TGTGCCAGCAGCTTCGGGGACAGGATCCGGAGCGAGCAGTACTTC,CASSFGDRIRSEQYF
NA,NA,TRBV12-5,TRBJ1-6,TGTGCTAGTGTGGGTTTAGGACACCCTACCCACTTT,CASVGLGHPTHF